These T cell receptor beta chains were read from a single sample in a study of regulatory dendritic cells for organ transplantation. These receptors have no identified antigens. Method: immunoSEQ multiplex PCR; TCRdb's copy keeps in-frame clones and lacks some. The sample carries around 5,400 clones, roughly 74% recorded once. The sequencing sample was made of memory CD8+ T cells from blood cultured with regulatory dendritic cells. These receptors all stem from a human donor in good health. The CDR3 runs from the conserved cysteine through the conserved F or W. A D gene is named only where the DNA matches it firmly. Part of the rows lack a size; the others show once, few, many or a class for expanded clones.

abundance	d_gene	v_gene	j_gene	len	CDR3aa	CDR3nt
medium-sized	TRBD2	TRBV30	TRBJ2-7	16	CAWTLPTSGLSYEQYF	TGTGCCTGGACCCTCCCGACTAGCGGACTATCCTACGAGCAGTACTTC
once	.	TRBV28	TRBJ2-7	12	CASSLGNYEQYF	TGTGCCAGCAGTTTAGGGAACTACGAGCAGTACTTC
medium-sized	TRBD2	TRBV6-1	TRBJ2-7	12	CASRSGVYEQYF	TGTGCCAGCAGGAGCGGGGTCTACGAGCAGTACTTC
.	TRBD2	TRBV4-3	TRBJ2-3	16	CASSQELATGTDTQYF	TGCGCCAGCAGCCAAGAACTAGCGACGGGCACAGATACGCAGTATTTT
.	TRBD2	TRBV27	TRBJ2-7	13	CASGLTSLYEQYF	TGTGCCAGCGGACTGACTAGCTTGTACGAGCAGTACTTC
large	TRBD2	TRBV15	TRBJ2-3	16	CATSTGTSGGTDTQYF	TGTGCCACCAGCACAGGGACTAGCGGGGGCACAGATACGCAGTATTTT
.	.	TRBV19	TRBJ1-1	16	CASSISGAGRNTEAFF	TGTGCCAGTAGTATTTCGGGGGCCGGGCGGAACACTGAAGCTTTCTTT
.	.	TRBV7-7	TRBJ1-4	15	CASSLSADFNEKLFF	TGTGCTAGCAGCTTATCGGCAGATTTTAATGAAAAACTGTTTTTT
.	TRBD2	TRBV11-2	TRBJ2-1	13	CASSSVSSGEQFF	TGTGCCAGCAGCTCAGTGTCTAGCGGGGAGCAGTTCTTC
few	.	TRBV7-8	TRBJ1-6	16	CASSWGGSSYNSPLHF	TGTGCCAGCAGTTGGGGGGGTAGCTCCTATAATTCACCCCTCCACTTT
.	TRBD1	TRBV11-2	TRBJ1-5	19	CASSLDPFRGPWVDQPQHF	TGTGCCAGCAGCTTAGATCCTTTCAGGGGGCCCTGGGTGGATCAGCCCCAGCATTTT
once	.	TRBV20-1	TRBJ2-1	11	CSAPVINEQFF	TGCAGTGCTCCGGTCATCAATGAGCAGTTCTTC
.	TRBD1	TRBV7-2	TRBJ1-2	11	CASFTGGGYTF	TGTGCCAGCTTTACAGGGGGCGGCTACACCTTC
.	.	TRBV9	TRBJ2-2	13	CASSVFHTGELFF	TGTGCCAGCAGCGTATTCCACACCGGGGAGCTGTTTTTT
.	.	TRBV27	TRBJ1-5	15	CASEKTGYSNQPQHF	TGTGCCAGCGAGAAAACAGGTTATAGCAATCAGCCCCAGCATTTT
.	TRBD2	TRBV6-1	TRBJ2-1	15	CASSPETSGFREQFF	TGTGCCAGCAGTCCGGAGACTAGCGGGTTCCGTGAGCAGTTCTTC
.	TRBD1	TRBV11-3	TRBJ2-1	16	CASSSSGTGLYNEQFF	TGTGCCAGCAGCTCCTCCGGGACAGGTCTTTACAATGAGCAGTTCTTC